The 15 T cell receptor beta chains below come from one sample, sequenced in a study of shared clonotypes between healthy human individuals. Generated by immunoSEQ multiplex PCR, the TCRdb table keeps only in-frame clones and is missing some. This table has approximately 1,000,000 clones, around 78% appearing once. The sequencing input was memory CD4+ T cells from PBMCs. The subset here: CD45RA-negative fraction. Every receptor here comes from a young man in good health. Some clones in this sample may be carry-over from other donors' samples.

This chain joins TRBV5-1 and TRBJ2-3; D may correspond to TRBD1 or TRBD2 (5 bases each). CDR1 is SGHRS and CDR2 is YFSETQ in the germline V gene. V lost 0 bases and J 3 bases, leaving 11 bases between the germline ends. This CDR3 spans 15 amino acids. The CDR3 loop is CASSLAGLETDTQYF. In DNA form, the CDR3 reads TGCGCCAGCAGCTTGGCGGGGCTAGAAACAGATACGCAGTATTTT.

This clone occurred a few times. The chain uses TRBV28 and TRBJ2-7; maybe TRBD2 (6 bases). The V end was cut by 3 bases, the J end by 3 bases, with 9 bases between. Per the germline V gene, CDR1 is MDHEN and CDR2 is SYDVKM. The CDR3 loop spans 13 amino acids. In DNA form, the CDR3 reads TGTGCCAGCAGTTTCGGGGGTTTCTACGAGCAGTACTTC. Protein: CASSFGGFYEQYF.

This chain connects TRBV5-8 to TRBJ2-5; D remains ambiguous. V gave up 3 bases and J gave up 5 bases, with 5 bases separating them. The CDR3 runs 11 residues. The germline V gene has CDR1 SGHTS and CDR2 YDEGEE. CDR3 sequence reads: CASSSDETQYF. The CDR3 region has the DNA TGTGCCAGCAGCTCTGATGAGACCCAGTACTTC.

CDR3 nucleotides: TGCGCCAGCAGCCCTACGACTCAGGGGGCCTCTGGCTACACCTTC. This encodes CASSPTTQGASGYTF. The rearrangement links TRBV5-1 to TRBJ1-2; 8 positions match TRBD1. The V gene's germline CDR1 is SGHRS and CDR2 YFSETQ. V dropped 4 bases and J dropped 7; count of bases not matched to a gene: 12. The CDR3 is made up of 15 amino acids. Full variable domain (missing parts from reference TRBV5-1 and TRBJ1-2): KAGVTQTPRYLIKTRGQQVTLSCSPISGHRSVSWYQQTPGQGLQFLFEYFSETQRNKGNFPGRFSGRQFSNSRSEMNVSTLELGDSALYLCASSPTTQGASGYTFGSGTRLTVV.

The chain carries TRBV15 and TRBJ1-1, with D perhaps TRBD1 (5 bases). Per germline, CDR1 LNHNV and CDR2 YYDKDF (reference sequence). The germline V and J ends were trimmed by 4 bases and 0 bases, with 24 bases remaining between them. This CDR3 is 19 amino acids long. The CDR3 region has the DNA TGTGCCACCAGCAACGGCAGGGCCTCGTTTGGGGGGATGAACACTGAAGCTTTCTTT. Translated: CATSNGRASFGGMNTEAFF.

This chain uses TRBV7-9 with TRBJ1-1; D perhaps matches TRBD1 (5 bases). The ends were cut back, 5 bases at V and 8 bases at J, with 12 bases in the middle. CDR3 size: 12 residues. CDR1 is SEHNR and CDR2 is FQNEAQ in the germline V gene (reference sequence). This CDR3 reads CASSPPGTEAFF. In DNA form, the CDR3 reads TGTGCCAGCAGCCCCCCCGGGACGGAAGCTTTCTTT.

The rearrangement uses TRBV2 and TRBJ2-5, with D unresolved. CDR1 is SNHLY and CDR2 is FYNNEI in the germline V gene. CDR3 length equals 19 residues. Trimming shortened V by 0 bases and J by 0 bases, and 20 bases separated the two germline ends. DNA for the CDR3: TGTGCCAGCAGTGAAGCGGAAGCGAGGTTCAGAAGGTACCAAGAGACCCAGTACTTC. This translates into CASSEAEARFRRYQETQYF.

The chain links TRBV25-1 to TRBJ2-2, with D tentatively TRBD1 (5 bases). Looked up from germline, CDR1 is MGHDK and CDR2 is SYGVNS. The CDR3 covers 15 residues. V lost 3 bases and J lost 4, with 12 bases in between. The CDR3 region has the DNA TGTGCCAGCAGTGACCACAGGAAGTTCACCGGGGAGCTGTTTTTT. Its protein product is CASSDHRKFTGELFF.

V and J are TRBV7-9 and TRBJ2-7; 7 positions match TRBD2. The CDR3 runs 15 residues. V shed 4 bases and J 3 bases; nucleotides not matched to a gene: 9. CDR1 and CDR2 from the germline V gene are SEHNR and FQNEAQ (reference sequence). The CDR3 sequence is CASSSLRGSVYEQYF. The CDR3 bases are TGTGCCAGCAGCTCCCTTCGCGGGAGTGTCTACGAGCAGTACTTC.

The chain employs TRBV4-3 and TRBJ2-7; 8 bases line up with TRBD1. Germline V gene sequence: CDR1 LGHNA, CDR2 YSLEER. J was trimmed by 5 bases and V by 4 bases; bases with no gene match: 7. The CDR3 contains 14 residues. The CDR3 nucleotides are TGCGCCAGCAGCCGCTCGACAGGGGTGAACGAGCAGTACTTC. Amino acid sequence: CASSRSTGVNEQYF.

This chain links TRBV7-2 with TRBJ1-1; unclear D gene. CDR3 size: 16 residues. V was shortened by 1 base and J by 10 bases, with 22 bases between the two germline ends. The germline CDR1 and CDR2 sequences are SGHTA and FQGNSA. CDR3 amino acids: CASSLVVEGGVSRAFF. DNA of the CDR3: TGTGCCAGCAGCTTAGTAGTGGAAGGAGGTGTGTCGAGAGCTTTCTTT.

The CDR3 nucleotides are TGTGCCTGGAACCCTAGCGGGACCCACGAGCAGTACTTC. It yields the protein CAWNPSGTHEQYF. The chain links TRBV30 to TRBJ2-7; 9 nucleotides align to TRBD2. V gave up 4 bases and J gave up 5 bases; unmatched junction bases: 6. Germline-derived CDR1 and CDR2 are GTSNPN and SVGIG (reference sequence). The CDR3 is made up of 13 amino acids.

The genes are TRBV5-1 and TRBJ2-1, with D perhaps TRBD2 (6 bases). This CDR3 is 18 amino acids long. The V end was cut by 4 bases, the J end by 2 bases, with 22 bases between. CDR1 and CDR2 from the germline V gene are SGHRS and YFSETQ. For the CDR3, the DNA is TGCGCCAGCAGCCCCGAACAGACCCAGGGAGGCACCTACAATGAGCAGTTCTTC. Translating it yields CASSPEQTQGGTYNEQFF.

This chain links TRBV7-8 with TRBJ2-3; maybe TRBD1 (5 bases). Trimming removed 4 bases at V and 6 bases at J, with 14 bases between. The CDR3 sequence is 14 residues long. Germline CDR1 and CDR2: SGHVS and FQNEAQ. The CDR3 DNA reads TGTGCCAGCAGCTCAAGACAGCCCGGGGATACGCAGTATTTT. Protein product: CASSSRQPGDTQYF.

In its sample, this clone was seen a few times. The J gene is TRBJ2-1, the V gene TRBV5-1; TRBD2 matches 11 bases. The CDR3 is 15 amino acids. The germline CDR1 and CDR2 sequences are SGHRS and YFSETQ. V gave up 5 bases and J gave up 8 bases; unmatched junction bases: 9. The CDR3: CASSTSGSLFDEQFF. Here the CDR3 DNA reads TGCGCCAGCAGTACTAGCGGGAGTTTATTCGATGAGCAGTTCTTC.